The 24 T cell receptor beta chains presented below share a single source sample, sequenced in a study of blood T cell repertoires in COVID-19. This table comes from immunoSEQ multiplex PCR, and its TCRdb copy is limited to in-frame clones, with some not included. The data hold 200,000 to 300,000 clones, with 80% to 90% observed a single time. Sequenced material: peripheral blood. These TCRs come from a man older than 75 with acute or convalescent COVID-19.

The chain employs TRBV11-2 and TRBJ2-7; 10 bases match TRBD1. Losses at the gene ends were 5 bases for V and 1 base for J; bases not matched to a gene: 8. From germline, CDR1 is SGHAT and CDR2 FQNNGV. The CDR3 consists of 16 residues. In DNA, the CDR3 is TGTGCCAGCAGCCTATCCGGGACAGGGGCGTCCTACGAGCAGTACTTC. It translates to CASSLSGTGASYEQYF.

The J gene is TRBJ1-1, the V gene TRBV18; perhaps TRBD1 as D (6 bases). Trimming shortened V by 2 bases and J by 4 bases, and 11 bases separated the two germline ends. Germline V gene lookup returns CDR1 KGHSH and CDR2 LQKENI. The CDR3 is 14 amino acids. The CDR3 DNA reads TGTGCCAGCTCACCAGGGTCAGGGGCCACTGAAGCTTTCTTT. Translating it yields CASSPGSGATEAFF. Full variable domain (outside the CDR3, taken from reference TRBV18 and TRBJ1-1): NAGVMQNPRHLVRRRGQEARLRCSPMKGHSHVYWYRQLPEEGLKFMVYLQKENIIDESGMPKERFSAEFPKEGPSILRIQQVVRGDSAAYFCASSPGSGATEAFFGQGTRLTVV.

This clone turned up a few times. The genes are TRBV7-6 and TRBJ2-1; D may be TRBD1 (6 bases). This CDR3 contains 15 residues. Germline assignment: CDR1 SGHVS and CDR2 FNYEAQ. V was clipped by 5 bases and J by 3 bases, with 14 bases between them. The CDR3 reads CASSPLGTFYNEQFF. CDR3 DNA sequence: TGTGCCAGCAGCCCCTTGGGGACATTCTACAATGAGCAGTTCTTC.

CDR3 residues: CASSYSTGVSYEQYF. CDR3 coding DNA: TGTGCCAGCAGTTACTCGACAGGGGTTTCCTACGAGCAGTACTTC. The chain couples TRBV6-2 or TRBV6-3 to TRBJ2-7, with 8 bases aligning to TRBD1. V dropped 0 bases and J dropped 1; count of bases not matched to a gene: 2. The germline CDR1 and CDR2 sequences are MNHEY and SVGEGT. The CDR3 loop spans 15 amino acids.

The chain has TRBV6-5 and TRBJ1-1; 12 bases agree with TRBD1. This CDR3 has 14 residues. From germline, CDR1 is MNHEY and CDR2 SVGAGI. The trim removed 6 bases at V and 5 bases at J, leaving 4 bases unmatched. In DNA form, the CDR3 reads TGTGCCAGCAGGGGACAGGGGGCCTTTACTGAAGCTTTCTTT. Translation gives CASRGQGAFTEAFF.

The gene calls are TRBV6-2 or TRBV6-3 and TRBJ2-7, with D possibly matching TRBD1 (5 bases). V gave up 4 bases and J gave up 2 bases, with 9 bases separating them. The CDR3 contains 13 residues. Germline V gene sequence: CDR1 MNHEY, CDR2 SVGEGT. This CDR3 reads CASSWGETYEQYF. Written as DNA, the CDR3 is TGTGCCAGCAGTTGGGGCGAGACCTACGAGCAGTACTTC.

As concerns this clone: Sequence at one end of the junction differs from germline and may be a read error. The chain employs TRBV5-4 and TRBJ1-6; D is perhaps TRBD1 (6 bases). Germline lookup yields CDR1 SGHNT and CDR2 YYREEE (reference sequence). The CDR3 is 15 amino acids. The CDR3 bases are TGTGCCAGCAGCTTGGCAGGGGTAAATAACTCACCCCTCCACTTT. Protein: CASSLAGVNNSPLHF. Together with reference TRBV5-4 and TRBJ1-6, the CDR3 gives the full variable domain: ETGVTQSPTHLIKTRGQQVTLRCSSQSGHNTVSWYQQALGQGPQFIFQYYREEENGRGNFPPRFSGLQFPNYSSELNVNALELDDSALYLCASSLAGVNNSPLHFGNGTRLTVT.

CDR3 sequence reads: CASSFSGVGANVLTF. The DNA for the CDR3 is TGTGCCAGCAGTTTCTCAGGGGTTGGGGCCAACGTCCTGACTTTC. This chain connects TRBV28 to TRBJ2-6, with D tentatively TRBD1 (6 bases). The CDR3 consists of 15 residues. From germline, CDR1 is MDHEN and CDR2 SYDVKM. Trimming stripped 3 bases from V and 3 bases from J, with 9 bases between.

In the case of this clone: In the same sample, other DNA sequences code for this CDR3. This chain uses TRBV27 with TRBJ2-2; D is possibly TRBD1 (5 bases). The CDR3 totals 12 residues. Trimming took off 9 bases at V and 4 bases at J, with 9 bases between the two ends. Germline-derived CDR1 and CDR2 are MNHEY and SMNVEV (reference sequence). The CDR3 reads CASRQSTGELFF. CDR3 sequence (DNA): TGTGCCAGTAGACAGAGCACCGGGGAGCTGTTTTTT.

The gene calls are TRBV27 and TRBJ2-1; D unclear. The CDR3 has 16 residues. Germline loops: CDR1 MNHEY, CDR2 SMNVEV (reference sequence). The V end lost 1 base, the J end lost 0 bases, and 10 bases lay between the germline ends. CDR3 bases: TGTGCCAGCAGTTTATTTTTCGTTAGCTCCTACAATGAGCAGTTCTTC. Protein product: CASSLFFVSSYNEQFF.

This clone was counted only a few times. This rearrangement joins TRBV21-1 to TRBJ1-4. TRBV21-1 is deemed a pseudogene. This CDR3 contains 9 residues. CDR3 protein: CASAAKLFF. The CDR3 DNA reads TGTGCCAGCGCGGCGAAACTGTTTTTT.

The chain uses TRBV6-2 or TRBV6-3 and TRBJ2-4; 11 bases are a match to TRBD2. From germline, CDR1 is MNHEY and CDR2 SVGEGT. V lost 6 bases to trimming and J lost 5 bases; unmatched junction nucleotides: 6. The CDR3 extends over 15 amino acids. Written as DNA, the CDR3 is TGTGCCAGCAGCCTAGGACTAGCGGGTCAAAACATTCAGTACTTC. Protein product: CASSLGLAGQNIQYF.

J is TRBJ2-3 and V is TRBV7-3, with 7 bases that match TRBD1. The V gene end was trimmed by 2 bases and the J gene end by 0 bases; junction bases not matched to a gene: 2. In germline, CDR1 is SGHTA, CDR2 FQGTGA. There are 15 residues in the CDR3. Here the CDR3 reads CASSLEQGSTDTQYF. The CDR3 nucleotides read TGTGCCAGCAGCTTAGAACAGGGGAGCACAGATACGCAGTATTTT.

This clone occurred once. The V gene is TRBV7-2, the J gene TRBJ1-1; a weak D match, TRBD1 (6 bases). This CDR3 contains 13 residues. Between the trimmed V and J ends, which lost 5 bases and 5 bases, there was a span of 12 bases. The germline gives CDR1 SGHTA, CDR2 FQGNSA. Here the CDR3 DNA reads TGTGCCAGCAGCCCCGGACAGATTACTGAAGCTTTCTTT. Its translation: CASSPGQITEAFF. The variable domain in full, completed from reference TRBV7-2 and TRBJ1-1, reads GAGVSQSPSNKVTEKGKDVELRCDPISGHTALYWYRQSLGQGLEFLIYFQGNSAPDKSGLPSDRFSAERTGGSVSTLTIQRTQQEDSAVYLCASSPGQITEAFFGQGTRLTVV.

V and J are TRBV7-2 and TRBJ2-7, with TRBD1 as a possible D gene (6 bases). The V end lost 0 bases, the J end lost 2 bases, and 14 bases lay between the germline ends. This CDR3 spans 16 amino acids. Germline V lookup: CDR1 SGHTA, CDR2 FQGNSA. Written as DNA, the CDR3 is TGTGCCAGCAGCTTAGCGGGGGCCCCAGGGGCCTACGAGCAGTACTTC. Translating it yields CASSLAGAPGAYEQYF.

This chain joins TRBV19 and TRBJ2-3, with 11 bases identical to TRBD2. J lost 4 bases, V lost 2 bases, and 2 bases had no gene match. Germline V gives CDR1 LNHDA, CDR2 SQIVND (reference sequence). This CDR3 has 15 residues. In DNA form, the CDR3 reads TGTGCCAGTAGTATAACGACTAGCGGGGCAGATACGCAGTATTTT. Translated: CASSITTSGADTQYF.

V gene TRBV28 combines with J gene TRBJ2-1, with 8 bases identical to TRBD2. Germline CDR1 and CDR2: MDHEN and SYDVKM. After removal of 7 bases from V and 4 bases from J, the junction contained 9 bases not matched to a gene. The CDR3 has 15 residues. The CDR3 nucleotides are TGTGCCAGCAAAGACGGGCGGGAGGTGTACAATGAGCAGTTCTTC. Translation: CASKDGREVYNEQFF.

The CDR3 nucleotides read TGTGCCAGCAGTCCGCGTCCCGACAACGAGCAGTACTTC. This translates into CASSPRPDNEQYF. The chain couples TRBV6-5 to TRBJ2-7; D gene unclear. CDR3 length equals 13 residues. The V end was cut by 5 bases, the J end by 5 bases, with 13 bases between. Germline V gives CDR1 MNHEY, CDR2 SVGAGI.

V usage is TRBV21-1 and J usage is TRBJ2-1; TRBD2 was called by the table and not checked on the DNA. TRBV21-1 is recorded as a pseudogene. The CDR3 runs 16 residues. The CDR3 region is CASSKGFTPQRDEQFF. CDR3 bases: TGTGCCAGCAGCAAAGGATTCACCCCTCAGAGGGATGAGCAGTTCTTC.

The V call is TRBV19, the J call TRBJ1-1; TRBD1 aligns across 8 bases. The CDR3 length is 13 residues. Per germline, CDR1 LNHDA and CDR2 SQIVND (reference sequence). Unmatched junction bases numbered 6, after V lost 6 bases and J lost 6 bases. The CDR3 DNA reads as TGTGCCAGTAGCGCCGACAGGGGCGCTGAAGCTTTCTTT. Protein sequence: CASSADRGAEAFF.

The chain links TRBV28 to TRBJ2-2; unclear D gene. The V and J ends lost 7 bases and 4 bases respectively, with 7 bases between them. Germline lookup yields CDR1 MDHEN and CDR2 SYDVKM. The CDR3 consists of 12 residues. CDR3 coding DNA: TGTGCCAGCACCTCTCCCACCGGGGAGCTGTTTTTT. It yields the protein CASTSPTGELFF.

The chain recombines TRBV6-5 with TRBJ1-5; 9 nucleotides line up with TRBD1. Germline trimming cut 0 bases from V and 12 bases from J; bases unmatched to any gene: 9. Germline-derived CDR1 and CDR2 are MNHEY and SVGAGI. This CDR3 region has 15 residues. CDR3 sequence (DNA): TGTGCCAGCAGTTACTCCGGGACAGGGTATCCCATCCAGCATTTT. Translated, it gives CASSYSGTGYPIQHF.

This sequence joins TRBV7-9 and TRBJ2-7, with 7 bases fitting TRBD2. The V gene's germline CDR1 is SEHNR and CDR2 FQNEAQ (reference sequence). The CDR3 has 15 amino acids. The V and J ends lost 5 bases and 2 bases, in that order; junction bases with no gene match: 9. This CDR3 is CASSPSRGETYEQYF. The CDR3 DNA reads TGTGCCAGCAGCCCCAGTCGGGGGGAGACCTACGAGCAGTACTTC.

This clone has just a few counts. The chain recombines TRBV6-2 or TRBV6-3 with TRBJ1-6, with 7 bases that match TRBD1. The CDR3 is 18 amino acids. V lost 2 bases, J lost 0 bases, and 7 bases stayed unmatched. Per the germline V gene, CDR1 is MNHEY and CDR2 is SVGEGT. The CDR3, as DNA: TGTGCCAGCAGTTACCAGCAGGGGGTGAGCTCCTATAATTCACCCCTCCACTTT. It encodes CASSYQQGVSSYNSPLHF.